This is a list of T cell receptor beta chains from one sample in a study of blood T cell repertoires in COVID-19. Assay: immunoSEQ multiplex PCR; the TCRdb copy retains only in-frame clones and omits some. Of around 130,000 clones detected, approximately 77% appear once; the ten largest clones hold about a fifth. The sample was peripheral blood. These receptors all stem from an elderly man with acute or convalescent COVID-19. CDR3s include the opening cysteine and the closing phenylalanine or tryptophan. The D gene is left open where the match is weak. Where a row states a size, it is once, few, many or the class of an expanded clone; other rows omit it.

clone size: -
V gene: TRBV12-3/TRBV12-4
D gene: TRBD1
J gene: TRBJ1-5
CDR3 protein: CASRMTGDKPQHF
CDR3 DNA: TGTGCCAGCAGGATGACAGGGGATAAGCCCCAGCATTTT

clone size: -
V gene: TRBV11-2
D gene: TRBD2
J gene: TRBJ2-7
CDR3 protein: CASSRSGGEYEQYF
CDR3 DNA: TGTGCCAGCAGCCGTAGCGGGGGGGAATACGAGCAGTACTTC

clone size: -
V gene: TRBV12-3/TRBV12-4
D gene: -
J gene: TRBJ1-2
CDR3 protein: CASSLGHTYGYTF
CDR3 DNA: TGTGCCAGCAGTCTAGGACACACCTATGGCTACACCTTC

clone size: few
V gene: TRBV15
D gene: -
J gene: TRBJ2-3
CDR3 protein: CATSRGGRGKGDTQYF
CDR3 DNA: TGTGCCACCAGCAGAGGAGGGCGGGGAAAGGGAGATACGCAGTATTTT

clone size: -
V gene: TRBV11-2
D gene: -
J gene: TRBJ1-1
CDR3 protein: CASSPKWSTEAFF
CDR3 DNA: TGTGCCAGCAGCCCTAAGTGGAGCACTGAAGCTTTCTTT

clone size: -
V gene: TRBV2
D gene: TRBD2
J gene: TRBJ2-1
CDR3 protein: CASRGLAGGHEQFF
CDR3 DNA: TGTGCCAGCAGGGGACTAGCGGGGGGGCATGAGCAGTTCTTC

clone size: -
V gene: TRBV5-6
D gene: TRBD2
J gene: TRBJ2-1
CDR3 protein: CASSPPSRGGIYNEQFF
CDR3 DNA: TGTGCCAGCAGCCCACCTTCGCGCGGGGGGATCTACAATGAGCAGTTCTTC

clone size: -
V gene: TRBV7-9
D gene: -
J gene: TRBJ2-5
CDR3 protein: CASSSLGGETQYF
CDR3 DNA: TGTGCCAGCAGCTCGTTGGGGGGTGAGACCCAGTACTTC

clone size: -
V gene: TRBV6-7
D gene: TRBD1
J gene: TRBJ1-5
CDR3 protein: CASSYTTRAGGCNQPQHF
CDR3 DNA: TGTGCCAGCAGTTACACCACCCGGGCAGGGGGCTGCAATCAGCCCCAGCATTTT

clone size: -
V gene: TRBV3-1/TRBV3-2
D gene: -
J gene: TRBJ1-5
CDR3 protein: CASSQDLRAPQHF
CDR3 DNA: TGTGCCAGCAGCCAAGACCTCCGCGCTCCCCAGCATTTT

clone size: -
V gene: TRBV12-3/TRBV12-4
D gene: -
J gene: TRBJ2-2
CDR3 protein: CASSFLSGELFF
CDR3 DNA: TGTGCCAGCAGTTTTCTCTCCGGGGAGCTGTTTTTT

clone size: -
V gene: TRBV24-1
D gene: -
J gene: TRBJ2-5
CDR3 protein: CATSDPRQLEQTQYF
CDR3 DNA: TGTGCCACCAGTGACCCGCGACAGCTTGAACAGACCCAGTACTTC

clone size: -
V gene: TRBV6-5
D gene: -
J gene: TRBJ1-4
CDR3 protein: CASSYSRAGVEKLFF
CDR3 DNA: TGTGCCAGCAGTTACTCGAGGGCAGGAGTTGAGAAACTGTTTTTT

clone size: -
V gene: TRBV5-1
D gene: -
J gene: TRBJ2-5
CDR3 protein: CASSLSGQETQYF
CDR3 DNA: TGCGCCAGCAGCTTAAGCGGGCAAGAGACCCAGTACTTC

clone size: -
V gene: TRBV7-9
D gene: -
J gene: TRBJ2-5
CDR3 protein: CASSLGGYQETQYF
CDR3 DNA: TGTGCCAGCAGCTTAGGAGGGTACCAAGAGACCCAGTACTTC

clone size: -
V gene: TRBV4-1
D gene: -
J gene: TRBJ1-2
CDR3 protein: CASSQDPRAPSNYGYTF
CDR3 DNA: TGCGCCAGCAGCCAAGACCCCAGGGCTCCCTCTAACTATGGCTACACCTTC

clone size: -
V gene: TRBV5-1
D gene: TRBD2
J gene: TRBJ2-5
CDR3 protein: CASSETSGVRETQYF
CDR3 DNA: TGCGCCAGCAGCGAGACTAGCGGGGTGCGCGAGACCCAGTACTTC

clone size: -
V gene: TRBV4-2
D gene: -
J gene: TRBJ2-6
CDR3 protein: CASSQNAGSGANVLTF
CDR3 DNA: TGTGCCAGCAGCCAAAATGCGGGCTCTGGGGCCAACGTCCTGACTTTC

clone size: few
V gene: TRBV7-2
D gene: TRBD1
J gene: TRBJ1-3
CDR3 protein: CASSLRDSKRNTIYF
CDR3 DNA: TGTGCCAGCAGCTTAAGGGACAGTAAGAGAAACACCATATATTTT

clone size: -
V gene: TRBV5-1
D gene: TRBD2
J gene: TRBJ2-3
CDR3 protein: CASSPTSASGTDTQYF
CDR3 DNA: TGCGCCAGCAGCCCCACTAGCGCTTCCGGAACAGATACGCAGTATTTT

clone size: -
V gene: TRBV28
D gene: -
J gene: TRBJ2-1
CDR3 protein: CASSSLQAGIYNEQFF
CDR3 DNA: TGTGCCAGCAGTTCCCTTCAGGCCGGGATATACAATGAGCAGTTCTTC

clone size: -
V gene: TRBV6-5
D gene: TRBD1
J gene: TRBJ2-2
CDR3 protein: CASTRTGAGELFF
CDR3 DNA: TGTGCCAGCACACGAACAGGGGCCGGGGAGCTGTTTTTT

clone size: -
V gene: TRBV27
D gene: TRBD1
J gene: TRBJ1-1
CDR3 protein: CASSYRGPMNTEAFF
CDR3 DNA: TGTGCCAGCAGTTACAGGGGGCCCATGAACACTGAAGCTTTCTTT

clone size: -
V gene: TRBV15
D gene: TRBD2
J gene: TRBJ2-3
CDR3 protein: CATGTSGGVDTQYF
CDR3 DNA: TGTGCCACCGGGACTAGCGGGGGGGTAGATACGCAGTATTTT

clone size: -
V gene: TRBV18
D gene: TRBD1
J gene: TRBJ1-1
CDR3 protein: CASSRPRDRASNTEAFF
CDR3 DNA: TGTGCCAGCTCACGACCCCGGGACAGGGCCTCGAACACTGAAGCTTTCTTT

clone size: once
V gene: TRBV7-9
D gene: -
J gene: TRBJ2-3
CDR3 protein: CASSLLSNPRGDTQYF
CDR3 DNA: TGTGCCAGCAGCTTATTAAGCAACCCTAGGGGAGATACGCAGTATTTT

clone size: -
V gene: TRBV7-9
D gene: -
J gene: TRBJ1-1
CDR3 protein: CASSLQGFSIAEAFF
CDR3 DNA: TGTGCCAGCAGCTTACAGGGATTTAGTATAGCTGAAGCTTTCTTT

clone size: -
V gene: TRBV5-5
D gene: -
J gene: TRBJ2-5
CDR3 protein: CASSLGLSQETQYF
CDR3 DNA: TGTGCCAGCAGCTTGGGGCTGTCACAAGAGACCCAGTACTTC

clone size: -
V gene: TRBV5-1
D gene: -
J gene: TRBJ1-5
CDR3 protein: CASSLAGSPSQPQHF
CDR3 DNA: TGCGCCAGCAGCTTGGCAGGATCCCCCAGTCAGCCCCAGCATTTT

clone size: -
V gene: TRBV11-2
D gene: -
J gene: TRBJ1-3
CDR3 protein: CASSTGGPGNTIYF
CDR3 DNA: TGTGCCAGCAGCACCGGGGGGCCTGGAAACACCATATATTTT

clone size: -
V gene: TRBV19
D gene: TRBD1
J gene: TRBJ2-4
CDR3 protein: CASSTRTGDRIKNIQYF
CDR3 DNA: TGTGCCAGTAGTACCCGGACAGGGGACAGAATCAAAAACATTCAGTACTTC

clone size: -
V gene: TRBV7-3
D gene: TRBD2
J gene: TRBJ2-1
CDR3 protein: CASSLSSGGYNEQFF
CDR3 DNA: TGTGCCAGCAGCTTATCGAGCGGGGGCTACAATGAGCAGTTCTTC

clone size: once
V gene: TRBV11-2
D gene: TRBD1
J gene: TRBJ1-1
CDR3 protein: CASSLEGQPNTEAFF
CDR3 DNA: TGTGCCAGCAGCTTAGAGGGACAGCCGAACACTGAAGCTTTCTTT

clone size: -
V gene: TRBV2
D gene: TRBD1
J gene: TRBJ1-1
CDR3 protein: CASSAAPGTVNTEAFF
CDR3 DNA: TGTGCCAGCAGTGCAGCCCCCGGGACAGTGAACACTGAAGCTTTCTTT

clone size: -
V gene: TRBV10-3
D gene: TRBD1
J gene: TRBJ2-7
CDR3 protein: CAISGTAQTFYEQYF
CDR3 DNA: TGTGCCATCAGCGGGACAGCTCAGACCTTCTACGAGCAGTACTTC

clone size: once
V gene: TRBV5-6
D gene: -
J gene: TRBJ1-1
CDR3 protein: CASSPLAGLNTEAFF
CDR3 DNA: TGTGCCAGCAGCCCCCTCGCGGGTTTGAACACTGAAGCTTTCTTT

clone size: -
V gene: TRBV3-1/TRBV3-2
D gene: -
J gene: TRBJ1-3
CDR3 protein: CASSPPGAGNTIYF
CDR3 DNA: TGTGCCAGCAGCCCACCGGGGGCTGGAAACACCATATATTTT

clone size: -
V gene: TRBV6-5
D gene: TRBD1
J gene: TRBJ2-7
CDR3 protein: CASFRTGSYEQYF
CDR3 DNA: TGTGCCAGCTTCAGGACAGGGTCCTACGAGCAGTACTTC

clone size: once
V gene: TRBV7-2
D gene: TRBD1
J gene: TRBJ2-2
CDR3 protein: CASSSGQGAYTGELFF
CDR3 DNA: TGTGCCAGCAGCTCGGGACAGGGGGCGTACACCGGGGAGCTGTTTTTT

clone size: -
V gene: TRBV28
D gene: TRBD1
J gene: TRBJ1-2
CDR3 protein: CASRLLGTGYRNYGYTF
CDR3 DNA: TGTGCCAGCAGGTTGCTCGGGACAGGTTACCGGAACTATGGCTACACCTTC

clone size: -
V gene: TRBV19
D gene: -
J gene: TRBJ1-1
CDR3 protein: CASSIVGGAEAFF
CDR3 DNA: TGTGCCAGTAGTATAGTTGGGGGGGCTGAAGCTTTCTTT

clone size: few
V gene: TRBV30
D gene: -
J gene: TRBJ1-2
CDR3 protein: CAWNQRDDQGYTF
CDR3 DNA: TGTGCCTGGAACCAGCGGGACGATCAAGGCTACACCTTC

clone size: -
V gene: TRBV6-6
D gene: -
J gene: TRBJ1-1
CDR3 protein: CASSTGKLNTEAFF
CDR3 DNA: TGTGCCAGCAGCACAGGGAAGTTGAACACTGAAGCTTTCTTT

clone size: -
V gene: TRBV5-5
D gene: TRBD2
J gene: TRBJ2-1
CDR3 protein: CASSLALAGGHEQFF
CDR3 DNA: TGTGCCAGCAGCTTGGCCCTAGCGGGGGGGCATGAGCAGTTCTTC

clone size: -
V gene: TRBV5-1
D gene: -
J gene: TRBJ2-3
CDR3 protein: CASSLGRSRGSADTQYF
CDR3 DNA: TGCGCCAGCAGCTTGGGGCGCTCCCGAGGCTCTGCAGATACGCAGTATTTT